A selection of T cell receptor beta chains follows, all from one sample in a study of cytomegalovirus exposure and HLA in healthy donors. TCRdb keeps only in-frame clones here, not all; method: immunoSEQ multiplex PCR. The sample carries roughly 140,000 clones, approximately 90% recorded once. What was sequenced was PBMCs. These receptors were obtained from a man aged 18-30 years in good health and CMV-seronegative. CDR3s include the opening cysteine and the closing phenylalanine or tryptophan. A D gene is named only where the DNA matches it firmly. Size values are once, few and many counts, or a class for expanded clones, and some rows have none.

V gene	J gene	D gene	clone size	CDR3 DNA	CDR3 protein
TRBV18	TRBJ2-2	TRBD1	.	TGTGCCAGCTCTCCCGGACAGGGTAGTACCGGGGAGCTGTTTTTT	CASSPGQGSTGELFF
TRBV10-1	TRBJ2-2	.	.	TGCGCCAGCAGTGAATCAACCACTCCCCAACACACCGGGGAGCTGTTTTTT	CASSESTTPQHTGELFF
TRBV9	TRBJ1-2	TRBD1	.	TGTGCCAGCAGCGTAGGACAGGGAGTCAACTATGGCTACACCTTC	CASSVGQGVNYGYTF
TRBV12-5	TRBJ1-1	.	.	TGTGCTAGTGGTTACTCCGAGAGAACTGAAGCTTTCTTT	CASGYSERTEAFF
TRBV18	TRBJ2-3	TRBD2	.	TGTGCCAGCTCACCAACGTGGGCGGGAGGGCGTAGCACAGATACGCAGTATTTT	CASSPTWAGGRSTDTQYF
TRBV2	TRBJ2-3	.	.	TGTGCCAGCAGTGAATCAGGATCCCCCACAGATACGCAGTATTTT	CASSESGSPTDTQYF
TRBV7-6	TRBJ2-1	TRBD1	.	TGTGCCAGCAGCTTGGGACAGAGTTTATACAATGAGCAGTTCTTC	CASSLGQSLYNEQFF
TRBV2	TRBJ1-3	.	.	TGTGCCAGCAGTGCAGGGAGGGCCTCTGGAAACACCATATATTTT	CASSAGRASGNTIYF
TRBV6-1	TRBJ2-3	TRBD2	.	TGTGCCAGCAGTGACCGCGGGGGTACCCTTGATACGCAGTATTTT	CASSDRGGTLDTQYF
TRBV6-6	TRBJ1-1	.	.	TGTGCCAGCAGTATATCCAGGGTTTCAGAAGCTTTCTTT	CASSISRVSEAFF
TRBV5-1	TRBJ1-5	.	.	TGCGCCAGCAGCTTGGGGACAACTCAGCCCCAGCATTTT	CASSLGTTQPQHF
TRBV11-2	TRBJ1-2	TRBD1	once	TGTGCCAGCAGCTCGACCGGGACAGGGGCATACACCTTC	CASSSTGTGAYTF
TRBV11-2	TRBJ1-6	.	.	TGTGCCAGCAGCGCACCCCAGGGTGGGAATTCACCCCTCCACTTT	CASSAPQGGNSPLHF
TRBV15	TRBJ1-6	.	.	TGTGCCACCAGCAGAGGAACGGCGGCCCTAAATTCACCCCTCCACTTT	CATSRGTAALNSPLHF
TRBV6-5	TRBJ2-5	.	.	TGTGCCAGCAGTTACTCTGGGGGGAAAGAGACCCAGTACTTC	CASSYSGGKETQYF
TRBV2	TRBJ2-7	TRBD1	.	TGTGCCAGCAGCGCCACACTGGGACAGGTGCTTTCCTACGAGCAGTACTTC	CASSATLGQVLSYEQYF
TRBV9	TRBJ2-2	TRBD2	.	TGTGCCAGCACCCCCGGGGGGGAAAACACCGGGGAGCTGTTTTTT	CASTPGGENTGELFF
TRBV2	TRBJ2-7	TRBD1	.	TGTGCCAGCAGGACCCCGGGACAGGGATACGAGCAGTACTTC	CASRTPGQGYEQYF
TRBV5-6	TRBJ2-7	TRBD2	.	TGTGCCAGCAGCTTACCCCGCGGGGGGCAGTACTTC	CASSLPRGGQYF
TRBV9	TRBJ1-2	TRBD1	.	TGTGCCAGCAGCGATCGGACAGGGGGTGGCTACACCTTC	CASSDRTGGGYTF
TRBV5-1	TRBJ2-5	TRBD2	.	TGCGCCAGCAGCATCGGACTAGCGGGGCACTTACAAGAGACCCAGTACTTC	CASSIGLAGHLQETQYF
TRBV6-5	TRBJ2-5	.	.	TGTGCCAGCAGTTTAGTGGGGGGCCAAGAGACCCAGTACTTC	CASSLVGGQETQYF
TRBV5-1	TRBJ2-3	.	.	TGCGCCAGCAGCCTGGACAGACCTGGTACGCAGTATTTT	CASSLDRPGTQYF
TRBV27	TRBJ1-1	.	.	TGTGCCAGCAGCCCCGAGGGATACACTGAAGCTTTCTTT	CASSPEGYTEAFF
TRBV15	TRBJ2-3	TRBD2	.	TGTGCCACCAGCATGCCGGGACTAGCGGGTACAGATACGCAGTATTTT	CATSMPGLAGTDTQYF
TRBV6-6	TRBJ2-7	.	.	TGTGCCAGCAGTTACCGCCAGGGTGCCTACGAGCAGTACTTC	CASSYRQGAYEQYF
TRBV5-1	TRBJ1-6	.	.	TGCGCCAGCAGCTTGGTAGCGGGATCGGGTTCACCCCTCCACTTT	CASSLVAGSGSPLHF
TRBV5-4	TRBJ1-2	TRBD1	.	TGTGCCAGCAGCTTGACAGGGGCGAACTATGGCTACACCTTC	CASSLTGANYGYTF
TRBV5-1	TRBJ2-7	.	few	TGCGCCAGCAGCTTGTTGGAGCACCGCGGGCAGCAGTACTTC	CASSLLEHRGQQYF
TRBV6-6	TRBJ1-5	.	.	TGTGCCAGCAGTACAGGACAGTATAGCAATCAGCCCCAGCATTTT	CASSTGQYSNQPQHF
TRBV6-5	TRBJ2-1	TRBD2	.	TGTGCCAGCAGTCCCGGGACTAGCGGCTACAATGAGCAGTTCTTC	CASSPGTSGYNEQFF
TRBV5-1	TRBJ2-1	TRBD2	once	TGCGCCAGCAGCTTGGGACTAGCGGGAAATGAGCAGTTCTTC	CASSLGLAGNEQFF
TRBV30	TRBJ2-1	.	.	TGTGCCTGGAGTCTCATTAGCGATGAGCAGTTCTTC	CAWSLISDEQFF
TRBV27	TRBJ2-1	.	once	TGTGCCAGCAGTTTATCGCGGGCCCCCCGGTATGATGAGCAGTTCTTC	CASSLSRAPRYDEQFF
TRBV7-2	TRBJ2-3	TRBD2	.	TGTGCCAGCAGGCCCACTAGCGGTAGCACAGATACGCAGTATTTT	CASRPTSGSTDTQYF
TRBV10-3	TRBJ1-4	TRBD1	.	TGTGCCATCAGCGGTGAACACACAGGGGCAACTAATGAAAAACTGTTTTTT	CAISGEHTGATNEKLFF
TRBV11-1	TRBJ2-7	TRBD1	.	TGTGCCAGCAGCTCCCCGGGACAGGGAGCCTACGAGCAGTACTTC	CASSSPGQGAYEQYF
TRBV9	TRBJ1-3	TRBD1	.	TGTGCCAGCAGAGCGGACAGGGGGCCTGGAAACACCATATATTTT	CASRADRGPGNTIYF
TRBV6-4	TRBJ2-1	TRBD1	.	TGTGCCAGCAGTGAATCGACAGGGCGGGATGAGCAGTTCTTC	CASSESTGRDEQFF
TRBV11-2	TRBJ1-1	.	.	TGTGCCAGCAGCTTCCTGATGAACAGGGCAAACACTGAAGCTTTCTTT	CASSFLMNRANTEAFF
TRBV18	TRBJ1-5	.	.	TGTGCCAGCTCCGGAGGTTTAAGCAATCAGCCCCAGCATTTT	CASSGGLSNQPQHF
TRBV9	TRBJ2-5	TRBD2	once	TGTGCCAGCAGCGTAGGAAGTAGCGGGGGACAAGAGACCCAGTACTTC	CASSVGSSGGQETQYF
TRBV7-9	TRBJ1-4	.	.	TGTGCCAGCAGCCCGGGACTCCAAACTCCGGGATATGAAAAACTGTTTTTT	CASSPGLQTPGYEKLFF
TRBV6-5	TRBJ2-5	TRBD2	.	TGTGCCAGCAGTCGCAGACTAGCGGCTCAAGAGACCCAGTACTTC	CASSRRLAAQETQYF
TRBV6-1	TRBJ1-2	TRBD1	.	TGTGCCGGCGAAGACAGGGGGGCCCCACACTATGGCTACACCTTC	CAGEDRGAPHYGYTF
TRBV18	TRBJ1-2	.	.	TGTGCCAGCTCTCCGTCGGCGACAGCGATGCTTTACGGGTTCACCTTC	CASSPSATAMLYGFTF
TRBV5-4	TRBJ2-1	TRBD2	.	TGTGCCAGCAGCTATAGCGGGGGATATGAGCAGTTCTTC	CASSYSGGYEQFF
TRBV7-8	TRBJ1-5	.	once	TGTGCCAGCAGCTTTACAGGGAAGGATCAGCCCCAGCATTTT	CASSFTGKDQPQHF
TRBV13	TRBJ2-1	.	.	TGTGCCAGCAGCTTATCGGGGTACAATGAGCAGTTCTTC	CASSLSGYNEQFF
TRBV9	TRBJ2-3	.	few	TGTGCCAGCAGCGTACTAGTTACCGCAGATACGCAGTATTTT	CASSVLVTADTQYF
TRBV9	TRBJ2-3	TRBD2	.	TGTGCCAGCAGCTACCGGACTAGCTTGTCAGATACGCAGTATTTT	CASSYRTSLSDTQYF
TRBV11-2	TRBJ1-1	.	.	TGTGCCAGCAGCTTGCGGGGGGGGATCACTGAAGCTTTCTTT	CASSLRGGITEAFF
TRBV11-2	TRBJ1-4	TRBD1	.	TGTGCCAGCAGCCACGGGACAGGGGGAACGTACGAAAAACTGTTTTTT	CASSHGTGGTYEKLFF
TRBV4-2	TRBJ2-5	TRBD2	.	TGTGCCAGCAGCCAAAAACCCCCGGGGGGGGCGGAGACCCAGTACTTC	CASSQKPPGGAETQYF
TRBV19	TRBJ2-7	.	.	TGTGCCAGTAGTATACGGGACTCCTACGAGCAGTACTTC	CASSIRDSYEQYF